The 17 T cell receptor beta chains in this list originate from one sample, sequenced in a study of OX40 agonist ivuxolimab in advanced cancers. Produced via immunoSEQ multiplex PCR; TCRdb's table is partial and in-frame only. Among some 23,000 clones listed, around three quarters were seen once. The sample in question was CD4+ or CD8+ T cells sorted from blood, obtained in a trial of the OX40 agonist ivuxolimab. Receptors originate from an adult with an advanced solid tumor such as melanoma, head and neck, liver or kidney cancer.

The chain is built from TRBV6-5 and TRBJ1-2; D not resolved. From germline, CDR1 is MNHEY and CDR2 SVGAGI. This CDR3 contains 14 residues. The V gene lost 8 bases and the J gene lost 0 bases, with 13 bases spanning the gap. CDR3 residues: CASGRLASNYGYTF. CDR3 coding DNA: TGTGCCAGCGGGCGGCTAGCCTCTAACTATGGCTACACCTTC.

V and J are TRBV19 and TRBJ1-1; TRBD1 matches 8 bases. Germline lookup yields CDR1 LNHDA and CDR2 SQIVND (reference sequence). The CDR3 is made up of 15 amino acids. The ends lost 3 bases at V and 4 bases at J; junction bases unmatched: 7. The CDR3 spells CASSMGHRGSTEAFF. CDR3 DNA sequence: TGTGCCAGTAGTATGGGCCACAGGGGGAGCACTGAAGCTTTCTTT.

The chain joins TRBV6-6 to TRBJ2-2, with 7 bases that match TRBD2. CDR3 size: 14 residues. V lost 6 bases to trimming and J lost 4 bases; unmatched junction nucleotides: 5. Germline V gene sequence: CDR1 MNHNY, CDR2 SVGAGI (reference sequence). The CDR3 is CASSSSGATGELFF. The CDR3 DNA is TGTGCCAGCAGCTCCAGCGGGGCCACCGGGGAGCTGTTTTTT.

This clone has just one count. The chain links TRBV14 to TRBJ2-7, with D perhaps TRBD1 or TRBD2 (5 bases each). Germline loops: CDR1 SGHDN, CDR2 FVKESK. CDR3 size: 15 residues. V gave up 1 base and J gave up 3 bases, with 13 bases separating them. CDR3 nucleotides: TGTGCCAGCAGCCAAGCGAGGGGTCTACTCTACGAGCAGTACTTC. The encoded protein is CASSQARGLLYEQYF.

This clone was recorded once. The rearrangement links TRBV5-1 to TRBJ2-7, with a weak D call TRBD2 (5 bases). This CDR3 is 15 amino acids long. Trimming left V 2 bases short and J 5 bases short, with 17 bases between. The germline gives CDR1 SGHRS, CDR2 YFSETQ. The CDR3 protein is CASSLIGRYSDEQYF. The CDR3 coding sequence is TGCGCCAGCAGCTTAATCGGCAGATATAGCGACGAGCAGTACTTC.

This clone was counted a few times. This chain joins TRBV30 and TRBJ1-1, with 7 bases matching TRBD1. Trimming removed 2 bases from V and 7 bases from J; junction bases left unmatched: 16. This CDR3 is 16 amino acids long. Germline V CDR1 and CDR2: GTSNPN, SVGIG (reference sequence). The CDR3 region has the DNA TGTGCCTGGAGTTCCCCGAGGAGGGGGCAAAAGATTGAAGCTTTCTTT. Residues: CAWSSPRRGQKIEAFF. The variable domain in full, with the rest retrieved from reference TRBV30 and TRBJ1-1, is SQTIHQWPATLVQPVGSPLSLECTVEGTSNPNLYWYRQAAGRGLQLLFYSVGIGQISSEVPQNLSASRPQDRQFILSSKKLLLSDSGFYLCAWSSPRRGQKIEAFFGQGTRLTVV.

J is TRBJ2-5 and V is TRBV4-2; 8 bases are shared with TRBD2. The closer fit of TRBJ2-7 to the DNA end suggests the J call may be wrong. Germline V gene lookup returns CDR1 LGHNA and CDR2 YNFKEQ. The CDR3 consists of 17 residues. The CDR3 here is CASSRIRGGGPPYEQYF. For the CDR3, the DNA is TGTGCCAGCAGCCGGATTCGGGGGGGCGGACCTCCCTACGAGCAGTACTTC.

The gene calls are TRBV6-6 and TRBJ1-1, with 7 bases matching TRBD1. The V and J ends lost 6 bases and 6 bases, in that order; junction bases with no gene match: 4. Per germline, CDR1 MNHNY and CDR2 SVGAGI (reference sequence). The CDR3 contains 12 residues. The CDR3 here is CASSRQGPEAFF. In DNA form, the CDR3 reads TGTGCCAGCAGCCGACAGGGCCCTGAAGCTTTCTTT.

CDR3 sequence: CAWRGDSRQETQYF. CDR3 nucleotides: TGTGCCTGGAGGGGGGACAGTAGACAAGAGACCCAGTACTTC. J is TRBJ2-5 and V is TRBV30; 7 bases fit TRBD1. This CDR3 contains 14 residues. Germline V gene data show CDR1 as GTSNPN and CDR2 as SVGIG (reference sequence). V shed 3 bases and J 2 bases; nucleotides not matched to a gene: 6.

The V gene is TRBV30, the J gene TRBJ1-5, with 10 nucleotides matching TRBD1. Trimming cost V 1 base and J 8 bases; bases outside gene matches: 5. The CDR3 has 14 residues. Germline CDR1 reads GTSNPN; CDR2 reads SVGIG (reference sequence). The chain's CDR3 is CAWSEGQGSEPQHF. Written as DNA, the CDR3 is TGTGCCTGGAGTGAGGGACAGGGGTCTGAGCCCCAGCATTTT.

This sequence joins TRBV6-6 and TRBJ2-7; D is perhaps TRBD1 (6 bases). CDR3 length: 11 residues. Trimming removed 6 bases at V and 5 bases at J, with 8 bases between. CDR1 is MNHNY, CDR2 SVGAGI, per germline (reference sequence). CDR3 sequence (DNA): TGTGCCAGCAGAAGGGGGAACGAGCAGTACTTC. Its translation: CASRRGNEQYF.

The J gene is TRBJ1-5, the V gene TRBV7-3; no definite D call. The germline V gene encodes CDR1 SGHTA and CDR2 FQGTGA. V was trimmed by 2 bases and J by 6 bases, leaving 11 bases between them. There are 14 residues in the CDR3. In DNA form, the CDR3 reads TGTGCCAGCAGCTTAGGTTATCCCGGTCAGCCCCAGCATTTT. Its protein product is CASSLGYPGQPQHF.

The chain recombines TRBV19 with TRBJ2-3, with no clear D. The V gene's germline CDR1 is LNHDA and CDR2 SQIVND (reference sequence). This CDR3 spans 10 amino acids. V was trimmed by 5 bases and J by 5 bases, leaving 2 bases between them. The CDR3 DNA follows: TGTGCCAGTAGTGGAGATACGCAGTATTTT. It yields the protein CASSGDTQYF.

The chain joins TRBV27 to TRBJ1-2; weak D call: TRBD1 (5 bases). The V gene's germline CDR1 is MNHEY and CDR2 SMNVEV (reference sequence). V was pared by 2 bases and J by 3 bases, with 10 bases between. This CDR3 is 14 amino acids long. CDR3 loop: CASSLSGGDYGYTF. Here the CDR3 DNA reads TGTGCCAGCAGTTTAAGCGGGGGAGACTATGGCTACACCTTC.

The chain carries TRBV6-6 and TRBJ1-5; the match to TRBD1 covers 9 bases. This CDR3 spans 14 amino acids. Germline assignment: CDR1 MNHNY and CDR2 SVGAGI (reference sequence). V shed 5 bases and J 6 bases; nucleotides not matched to a gene: 5. CDR3 residues: CASSNPGQGQPQHF. CDR3 sequence (DNA): TGTGCCAGCAGTAACCCGGGACAGGGTCAGCCCCAGCATTTT.

The V and J genes are TRBV5-1 and TRBJ2-2; D gene ambiguous. Germline-derived CDR1 and CDR2 are SGHRS and YFSETQ. V lost 0 bases and J 1 base, leaving 7 bases between the germline ends. The CDR3 is 15 amino acids. CDR3 protein: CASSLGHGNTGELFF. Here the CDR3 DNA reads TGCGCCAGCAGCTTGGGCCACGGGAACACCGGGGAGCTGTTTTTT. The full variable domain, in which reference TRBV5-1 and TRBJ2-2 provide the parts outside the CDR3, is KAGVTQTPRYLIKTRGQQVTLSCSPISGHRSVSWYQQTPGQGLQFLFEYFSETQRNKGNFPGRFSGRQFSNSRSEMNVSTLELGDSALYLCASSLGHGNTGELFFGEGSRLTVL.

This rearrangement joins TRBV18 to TRBJ2-4; D is perhaps TRBD1 (6 bases). This CDR3 has 16 amino acids. Looked up from germline, CDR1 is KGHSH and CDR2 is LQKENI. The ends were cut back, 0 bases at V and 0 bases at J, with 9 bases in the middle. The CDR3 here is CASSPPGALAKNIQYF. The CDR3 DNA reads as TGTGCCAGCTCACCACCGGGGGCACTAGCCAAAAACATTCAGTACTTC.